The 31 T cell receptor beta chains below all came from one sample that was sequenced in a study of CD8+ T cells in alopecia areata. In each case, RNA was isolated and then reverse transcribed into cDNA as the sequencing template. Produced via immunoSEQ multiplex PCR; TCRdb's table is partial and in-frame only. The table shows roughly 150,000 clones, with 62% occurring only once. The sequencing input was CD8+ T cells sorted from blood. These receptors all stem from a human donor in good health.

The V call is TRBV25-1, the J call TRBJ1-5; D gene uncertain. CDR3 length: 14 amino acids. V lost 1 base, J lost 0 bases, and 4 bases lay in between. Germline-derived CDR1 and CDR2 are MGHDK and SYGVNS. The CDR3 DNA reads TGTGCCAGCAGTGAATGGGATAGCAATCAGCCCCAGCATTTT. Protein sequence: CASSEWDSNQPQHF.

The chain uses TRBV2 and TRBJ2-1; 13 bases agree with TRBD2. The CDR3 covers 16 residues. Trimming at V came to 2 bases and at J to 6 bases, leaving 4 bases not matched to a gene. The germline gives CDR1 SNHLY, CDR2 FYNNEI. The CDR3 sequence is CASSEFGTSGINEQFF. As DNA, the CDR3 is TGTGCCAGCAGTGAATTCGGGACTAGCGGGATCAATGAGCAGTTCTTC.

V gene TRBV4-1 combines with J gene TRBJ2-4, with D uncertain. Germline CDR1 MGHRA, CDR2 YSYEKL. V was shortened by 3 bases and J by 5 bases, with 5 bases between the two germline ends. The CDR3 is made up of 12 amino acids. Here the CDR3 reads CASSQDENIQYF. The CDR3 DNA sequence: TGCGCCAGCAGCCAGGACGAAAACATTCAGTACTTC.

This chain links TRBV19 with TRBJ1-1, with 7 bases that match TRBD1. Trimming at V came to 7 bases and at J to 6 bases, leaving 5 bases not matched to a gene. Germline CDR1 reads LNHDA; CDR2 reads SQIVND (reference sequence). CDR3 size: 12 residues. The CDR3 loop is CASTAGGSEAFF. The CDR3 DNA sequence: TGTGCCAGTACGGCAGGGGGGTCTGAAGCTTTCTTT.

This clone was observed a few times. The CDR3 sequence is CSGEGGTTHNEQFF. The CDR3 nucleotides read TGCAGCGGGGAAGGCGGGACTACTCACAATGAGCAGTTCTTC. The gene calls are TRBV29-1 and TRBJ2-1, with 7 bases aligning to TRBD2. This CDR3 has 14 amino acids. Unmatched junction bases numbered 11, after V lost 7 bases and J lost 5 bases. Looked up from germline, CDR1 is SQVTM and CDR2 is ANQGSEA.

The CDR3 loop reads CASSRLKGSLWETQYF. CDR3 nucleotide sequence: TGTGCCAGCAGCCGCCTCAAGGGGTCCCTATGGGAGACCCAGTACTTC. The chain is built from TRBV7-6 and TRBJ2-5, with a weak D call TRBD1 (5 bases). V shed 5 bases and J shed 5 bases, with 21 bases lying between them. From germline, CDR1 is SGHVS and CDR2 FNYEAQ. The CDR3 is 16 amino acids.

CDR3 in DNA: TGTGCCAGCAGCCAAGGGGTAACTGGGGCCAACGTCCTGACTTTC. Translation: CASSQGVTGANVLTF. The chain carries TRBV27 and TRBJ2-6; D perhaps matches TRBD1 (5 bases). CDR1 is MNHEY and CDR2 is SMNVEV in the germline V gene (reference sequence). Trimming pared 6 bases from V and 2 bases from J, leaving 11 bases between. The CDR3 is made up of 15 amino acids.

The gene calls are TRBV2 and TRBJ1-1; the D gene is possibly TRBD1 (5 bases). V was cut by 6 bases and J by 3 bases, with 11 bases left in between. This CDR3 comprises 13 residues. Germline CDR1 is SNHLY and CDR2 is FYNNEI. CDR3 amino acids: CASRTGWDTEAFF. DNA of the CDR3: TGTGCCAGCAGAACAGGATGGGACACTGAAGCTTTCTTT.

This clone was seen a single time. This specimen includes other DNA sequences encoding the same CDR3. The chain carries TRBV5-6 and TRBJ2-7, with TRBD1 matching 10 bases. There are 14 residues in the CDR3. V was pared by 2 bases and J by 2 bases, with 1 base of the junction left unmatched. From germline, CDR1 is SGHDT and CDR2 YYEEEE. This chain's CDR3 is CASSFGTGAYEQYF. The DNA for the CDR3 is TGTGCCAGCAGCTTTGGGACAGGGGCCTACGAGCAGTACTTC.

The chain employs TRBV5-8 and TRBJ2-3; D gene uncertain. V lost 7 bases and J 3 bases, leaving 12 bases between the germline ends. This CDR3 spans 13 amino acids. Germline assignment: CDR1 SGHTS and CDR2 YDEGEE. DNA of the CDR3: TGTGCCAGCTCTTCGGCCAGAACAGATACGCAGTATTTT. Residues: CASSSARTDTQYF.

CDR3 sequence reads: CASSYKPVSYEQYF. The CDR3 DNA is TGTGCCAGCAGTTACAAACCCGTATCCTACGAGCAGTACTTC. The genes are TRBV6-5 and TRBJ2-7; D is unclear. V was clipped by 2 bases and J by 1 base, with 9 bases between them. The length of the CDR3 is 14 residues. Per the germline V gene, CDR1 is MNHEY and CDR2 is SVGAGI.

The V and J genes are TRBV5-6 and TRBJ1-1; D is undetermined. CDR1 and CDR2 (germline): SGHDT, YYEEEE. V lost 7 bases and J 2 bases, leaving 9 bases between the germline ends. This CDR3 region has 12 residues. The CDR3 DNA sequence: TGTGCCAGCGGCGGTGGAAACACTGAAGCTTTCTTT. Amino acids: CASGGGNTEAFF.

This clone appeared a few times. The chain recombines TRBV25-1 with TRBJ2-7; no firm D call. V was shortened by 7 bases and J by 5 bases, with 9 bases between the two germline ends. The CDR3 has 11 residues. In germline, CDR1 is MGHDK, CDR2 SYGVNS. The CDR3 is CASNGIHEQYF. DNA for the CDR3: TGTGCCAGCAACGGCATCCACGAGCAGTACTTC.

The rearrangement links TRBV27 to TRBJ2-2; D remains unclear. CDR1 and CDR2 from the germline V gene are MNHEY and SMNVEV (reference sequence). There are 16 residues in the CDR3. Trimming cost V 4 bases and J 6 bases, with 18 bases left between them. The DNA of the CDR3 is TGTGCCAGCAGTTACTCAGTACGACTCGAGTCCGGGGAGCTGTTTTTT. Its protein is CASSYSVRLESGELFF.

The rearrangement joins TRBV7-9 to TRBJ2-7; TRBD2 is a possible D gene (5 bases). Trimming left V 5 bases short and J 5 bases short, with 13 bases between. The germline V gene has CDR1 SEHNR and CDR2 FQNEAQ (reference sequence). The CDR3 is 13 amino acids. CDR3 region: CASSRGAKDEQYF. For the CDR3, the DNA is TGTGCCAGCAGCCGGGGTGCTAAGGACGAGCAGTACTTC.

As concerns this clone: Given a far larger clone just one base away, this is likely a sequencing read error. The sample contains more than one DNA sequence encoding this CDR3. The chain uses TRBV5-5 and TRBJ1-1; D not resolved. This CDR3 has 14 residues. CDR1 and CDR2 from the germline V gene are SGHKS and YYEKEE (reference sequence). The ends were cut back, 4 bases at V and 6 bases at J, with 16 bases in the middle. CDR3 amino acids: CASSHTRGNPEAFF. In DNA, the CDR3 is TGTGCCAGCAGCCATACCCGGGGAAACCCTGAAGCTTTCTTT.

The chain recombines TRBV27 with TRBJ2-2; 10 nucleotides line up with TRBD2. V trimming: 8 bases; J trimming: 7 bases; junction bases outside the gene matches: 10. CDR1 MNHEY and CDR2 SMNVEV come from the germline V gene (reference sequence). This CDR3 is built from 15 residues. The CDR3 region has the DNA TGTGCCAGCCAGCCGCTAGCGGGAGATTACGGGGAGCTGTTTTTT. This sequence encodes CASQPLAGDYGELFF.

The rearrangement joins TRBV29-1 to TRBJ2-5; possible D gene TRBD1, 5 bases. Germline V gene lookup returns CDR1 SQVTM and CDR2 ANQGSEA. CDR3 size: 12 residues. V gave up 5 bases and J gave up 6 bases, with 13 bases separating them. The CDR3 protein is CSVPGRAKTQYF. The CDR3 DNA reads TGCAGCGTTCCTGGCAGGGCTAAGACCCAGTACTTC.

This clone came up a few times. The V gene is TRBV5-1, the J gene TRBJ2-3, with D maybe TRBD1 (5 bases). With 1 base removed from V and 5 bases from J, the gap between germline ends came to 5 bases. This CDR3 has 12 residues. Germline CDR1 SGHRS, CDR2 YFSETQ. CDR3 region: CASSLRGDTQYF. The CDR3 nucleotides are TGCGCCAGCAGCTTGAGGGGAGATACGCAGTATTTT.

This clone has a single count. The chain links TRBV11-2 to TRBJ1-1; 7 bases are shared with TRBD1. The germline gives CDR1 SGHAT, CDR2 FQNNGV. The CDR3 runs to 17 residues. V shed 5 bases, J shed 4 bases, and the junction held 16 bases outside the gene matches. The CDR3 DNA follows: TGTGCCAGCAGCCCAAGGACAGGAGGGGGCCAGATCACTGAAGCTTTCTTT. Its translation is CASSPRTGGGQITEAFF.

The genes are TRBV11-2 and TRBJ2-1; TRBD2 matches 12 bases. The germline CDR1 and CDR2 sequences are SGHAT and FQNNGV. The ends lost 5 bases at V and 2 bases at J; junction bases unmatched: 4. The CDR3 loop spans 16 amino acids. CDR3 residues: CASSRTSGNPYNEQFF. CDR3 DNA sequence: TGTGCCAGCAGCAGGACTAGCGGGAACCCCTACAATGAGCAGTTCTTC.

The V gene is TRBV5-1, the J gene TRBJ1-5; D not certain. Germline CDR1 is SGHRS and CDR2 is YFSETQ. The length of the CDR3 is 14 residues. V was pared by 0 bases and J by 9 bases, with 13 bases between. The CDR3 loop is CASSLGPPGSPQHF. The CDR3 DNA is TGCGCCAGCAGCTTGGGTCCTCCGGGTTCGCCCCAGCATTTT.

This rearrangement joins TRBV4-1 to TRBJ2-2, with TRBD2 as a possible D gene (6 bases). The V end was cut by 11 bases, the J end by 4 bases, with 11 bases between. The CDR3 has 12 amino acids. Germline CDR1 reads MGHRA; CDR2 reads YSYEKL. The CDR3 sequence is CASLGGTGELFF. CDR3 nucleotide sequence: TGCGCCTCCCTGGGGGGCACCGGGGAGCTGTTTTTT.

The CDR3 region is CASSLTTSGSYEQFF. CDR3 sequence (DNA): TGCGCCAGCAGCTTGACGACTAGCGGGAGTTATGAGCAGTTCTTC. The genes are TRBV5-1 and TRBJ2-1; 12 bases match TRBD2. CDR3 length: 15 amino acids. J was trimmed by 8 bases and V by 1 base; bases with no gene match: 4. Germline CDR1 and CDR2: SGHRS and YFSETQ.

V and J are TRBV27 and TRBJ1-5; 10 nucleotides agree with TRBD1. Germline lookup yields CDR1 MNHEY and CDR2 SMNVEV (reference sequence). V gave up 2 bases and J gave up 5 bases; unmatched junction bases: 3. The CDR3 runs to 15 residues. The DNA of the CDR3 is TGTGCCAGCAGTTTAATTGGGACAGGGGATCAGCCCCAGCATTTT. This codes for CASSLIGTGDQPQHF.

This chain connects TRBV13 to TRBJ2-5; TRBD2 aligns across 10 bases. The V segment lost 2 bases and the J segment 5 bases; nucleotides outside the gene matches: 8. CDR1 is PRHDT, CDR2 FYEKMQ, per germline (reference sequence). The length of the CDR3 is 16 residues. The chain's CDR3 is CASSLRAGGPVETQYF. In DNA, the CDR3 is TGTGCCAGCAGCTTAAGAGCGGGAGGGCCGGTGGAGACCCAGTACTTC.

The rearrangement joins TRBV23-1 to TRBJ1-1, with a weak D call TRBD1 (5 bases). TRBV23-1 is known as an ORF, though its function is uncertain. The V gene lost 4 bases and the J gene lost 5 bases, with 11 bases spanning the gap. The CDR3 loop spans 13 amino acids. The CDR3 DNA is TGCGCCAGCAGTCCTAATGAGGGGACTGAAGCTTTCTTT. Its translation is CASSPNEGTEAFF.

This clone was detected a few times. The chain employs TRBV6-1 and TRBJ2-5; possibly TRBD1 or TRBD2 for D (5 bases each). Germline assignment: CDR1 MNHNS and CDR2 SASEGT. This CDR3 is built from 15 residues. Trimming left V 5 bases short and J 1 base short, with 14 bases between. CDR3 sequence reads: CASSFVQGVQETQYF. The CDR3 bases are TGTGCCAGCAGTTTCGTCCAGGGAGTCCAAGAGACCCAGTACTTC.

This rearrangement joins TRBV6-6 to TRBJ2-1, with 8 positions matching TRBD2. CDR1 is MNHNY and CDR2 is SVGAGI in the germline V gene (reference sequence). With V trimmed by 7 bases and J by 5 bases, 4 bases remained unmatched. The CDR3 contains 13 residues. This chain's CDR3 is CASTLLADNEQFF. The CDR3 region has the DNA TGTGCCAGCACCTTACTAGCGGACAATGAGCAGTTCTTC.

This chain uses TRBV2 with TRBJ1-2; weak D call: TRBD1 (6 bases). The ends were cut back, 0 bases at V and 8 bases at J, with 16 bases in the middle. CDR1 and CDR2 (germline): SNHLY, FYNNEI. CDR3 length: 15 residues. CDR3 DNA: TGTGCCAGCAGTGAAGCTCTGGGGGCATCGGAAGGCTACACCTTC. This sequence encodes CASSEALGASEGYTF.

This clone was found a few times. This chain links TRBV7-2 with TRBJ2-7, with 9 nucleotides matching TRBD2. The CDR3 consists of 14 residues. CDR1 is SGHTA and CDR2 is FQGNSA in the germline V gene. Unmatched junction bases numbered 3, after V lost 2 bases and J lost 4 bases. This CDR3 reads CASSLFGLAYEQYF. DNA of the CDR3: TGTGCCAGCAGCTTATTCGGACTAGCGTACGAGCAGTACTTC.